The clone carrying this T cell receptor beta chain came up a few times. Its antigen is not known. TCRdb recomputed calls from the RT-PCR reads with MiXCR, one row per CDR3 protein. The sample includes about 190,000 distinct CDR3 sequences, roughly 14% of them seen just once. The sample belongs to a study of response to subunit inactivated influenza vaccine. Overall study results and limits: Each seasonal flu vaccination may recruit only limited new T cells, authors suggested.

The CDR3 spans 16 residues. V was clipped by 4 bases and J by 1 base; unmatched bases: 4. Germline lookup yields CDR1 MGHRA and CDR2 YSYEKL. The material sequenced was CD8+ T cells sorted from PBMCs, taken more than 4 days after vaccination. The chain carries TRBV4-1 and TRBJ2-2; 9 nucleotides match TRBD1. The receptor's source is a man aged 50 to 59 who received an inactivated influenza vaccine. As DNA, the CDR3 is TGCGCCAGCAGCCTACGGACAGGGGAGAACACCGGGGAGCTGTTTTTT. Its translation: CASSLRTGENTGELFF.